Presented here are 7 T cell receptor beta chains from one specimen sequenced in a study of shared clonotypes between healthy human individuals. Method: immunoSEQ multiplex PCR; TCRdb's copy keeps in-frame clones and lacks some. The sample consists of about 2.4 million clones, approximately 93% of them appearing once. Sequencing was performed on naive CD4+ T cells from PBMCs. Subset noted: CD45RA+ positively selected. These receptors were obtained from a man between 18 and 29 years old in good health. Some clones in this sample may be carry-over from other donors' samples.

This chain joins TRBV5-1 and TRBJ2-3; either TRBD1 or TRBD2 may fit D (5 bases each). V lost 4 bases, J lost 2 bases, and 20 bases lay in between. CDR3 size: 17 residues. The germline gives CDR1 SGHRS, CDR2 YFSETQ. The chain's CDR3 is CASSRPTGTTTTDTQYF. The CDR3 coding sequence is TGCGCCAGCAGCCGCCCTACCGGGACGACAACCACAGATACGCAGTATTTT.

This rearrangement joins TRBV19 to TRBJ2-2; 10 nucleotides line up with TRBD2. CDR1 is LNHDA, CDR2 SQIVND, per germline (reference sequence). The CDR3 covers 17 residues. The ends lost 9 bases at V and 1 base at J; junction bases unmatched: 11. This chain's CDR3 is CASHSLRTSGNTGELFF. CDR3 in DNA: TGTGCCAGCCATTCGCTCAGGACTAGCGGGAACACCGGGGAGCTGTTTTTT.

As to this clone: This sample includes further DNA sequences coding for the same CDR3. The chain carries TRBV28 and TRBJ2-7; 12 bases agree with TRBD2. The germline V gene encodes CDR1 MDHEN and CDR2 SYDVKM. The V and J ends lost 1 base and 3 bases, in that order; junction bases with no gene match: 1. The CDR3 contains 15 residues. The CDR3 is CASSLLGLAGYEQYF. The CDR3 DNA sequence: TGTGCCAGCAGTTTATTGGGACTAGCGGGCTACGAGCAGTACTTC. Based on the CDR3 plus reference TRBV28 and TRBJ2-7, the full variable domain is DVKVTQSSRYLVKRTGEKVFLECVQDMDHENMFWYRQDPGLGLRLIYFSYDVKMKEKGDIPEGYSVSREKKERFSLILESASTNQTSMYLCASSLLGLAGYEQYFGPGTRLTVT.

The CDR3: CASSPSGGNQPQHF. The CDR3 DNA reads TGTGCCAGCAGCCCGTCGGGTGGCAATCAGCCCCAGCATTTT. The chain links TRBV4-2 to TRBJ1-5; D call uncertain. Germline V CDR1 and CDR2: LGHNA, YNFKEQ. The CDR3 totals 14 residues. V was clipped by 4 bases and J by 2 bases, with 9 bases between them.

The V and J genes are TRBV6-1 and TRBJ1-1; 7 nucleotides align to TRBD1. Trimming at V came to 6 bases and at J to 4 bases, leaving 11 bases not matched to a gene. Germline V lookup: CDR1 MNHNS, CDR2 SASEGT. This CDR3 comprises 15 residues. The CDR3 sequence: CASRSRLQGSTEAFF. As DNA, the CDR3 is TGTGCCAGCAGATCAAGGCTACAGGGGAGCACTGAAGCTTTCTTT.

V gene TRBV27 combines with J gene TRBJ2-7; 8 positions agree with TRBD2. Germline values: CDR1 MNHEY, CDR2 SMNVEV (reference sequence). This CDR3 has 15 residues. J gave up 1 base and V 5 bases, and 7 bases lay outside the gene matches. Here the CDR3 reads CASSPQREISYEQYF. CDR3 nucleotide sequence: TGTGCCAGCAGTCCGCAGCGGGAGATATCCTACGAGCAGTACTTC.

This clone was counted once. The CDR3 loop reads CASGRDRGSYEQYF. The CDR3 DNA sequence: TGTGCCAGCGGTCGGGACAGGGGTTCCTACGAGCAGTACTTC. V gene TRBV25-1 combines with J gene TRBJ2-7, with TRBD1 identical over 10 bases. CDR3 length equals 14 residues. Germline V gives CDR1 MGHDK, CDR2 SYGVNS. V was clipped by 8 bases and J by 1 base; unmatched bases: 5.